Listed below are T cell receptor beta chains from one sample, sequenced in a study of follicular helper T cells after annual influenza vaccination. This table comes from immunoSEQ multiplex PCR, and its TCRdb copy is limited to in-frame clones, with some not included. This table has 700 or so clones, 70% to 90% appearing once. Sequencing was performed on CXCR5+ CD38+ circulating T follicular helper cells from blood, taken 7 days after influenza vaccination. The source of these receptors is an adult who received the influenza vaccine. CDR3s include the opening cysteine and the closing phenylalanine or tryptophan. Fields, in order: clone size, D gene, V gene, J gene, CDR3 DNA, CDR3 protein. D genes are given only for firm matches. Clone sizes are given selectively: once, few, many, or a class where the clone is expanded.

>once|NA|TRBV13|TRBJ1-1
TGTGCCAGCAGCTTAAGGCGAGGCACTGAAGCTTTCTTT
CASSLRRGTEAFF
>few|TRBD1|TRBV29-1|TRBJ1-5
TGCAGCGCCGAGACAGGGGGCAATCAGCCCCAGCATTTT
CSAETGGNQPQHF
>few|NA|TRBV10-3|TRBJ2-7
TGTGCCATCAGTGGGACTCTCCAAGCCTACGAGCAGTACTTC
CAISGTLQAYEQYF
>NA|TRBD2|TRBV10-2|TRBJ2-5
TGCGCCAGCAGCGAGACTAGCGGGGTAGAGACCCAGTACTTC
CASSETSGVETQYF
>NA|NA|TRBV10-2|TRBJ2-7
TGCGCCAGCAGTGTCGTGCCGGATAGGGAGCAGTACTTC
CASSVVPDREQYF
>NA|TRBD1|TRBV27|TRBJ1-1
TGTGCCAGCAGTGACAGGGGCGCAGCTTTCTTT
CASSDRGAAFF
>once|TRBD2|TRBV7-2|TRBJ2-1
TGTGCCAGCAGCTCACCTTACGGCCAGGGACTAGGAGGATATGAGCAGTTCTTC
CASSSPYGQGLGGYEQFF
>NA|NA|TRBV10-3|TRBJ1-5
TGTGCCATCAGTGAGTCGACAGATCAGCCCCAGCATTTT
CAISESTDQPQHF
>few|NA|TRBV11-2|TRBJ2-7
TGTGCCAGCAGCCCGACAGACTACGAGCAGTACTTC
CASSPTDYEQYF
>NA|TRBD2|TRBV7-2|TRBJ2-3
TGTGCCAGCAACAAGGGGCTAGCGGGGGGTACAGATACGCAGTATTTT
CASNKGLAGGTDTQYF
>few|NA|TRBV14|TRBJ1-6
TGTGCCAGCAGCCAAGTTCTAGGGAATTCACCCCTCCACTTT
CASSQVLGNSPLHF
>NA|NA|TRBV9|TRBJ1-3
TGTGCCAGCAGCGGGGGGCAGAACACCATATATTTT
CASSGGQNTIYF
>NA|NA|TRBV29-1|TRBJ1-3
TGCAGCGTTGGGCAGGGTAGTTCTGGAAACACCATATATTTT
CSVGQGSSGNTIYF
>NA|NA|TRBV19|TRBJ2-7
TGTGCCAGTAGTAAAACCGGGTCCTCCGCCTACGAGCAGTACTTC
CASSKTGSSAYEQYF
>once|TRBD1|TRBV2|TRBJ2-5
TGTGCCAGCAGAATTACAGGGGAAGAGACCCAGTACTTC
CASRITGEETQYF
>few|NA|TRBV7-9|TRBJ1-5
TGTGCCAGCAGCTTAGAGGTCGCAGGGCGTCAGCCCCAGCATTTT
CASSLEVAGRQPQHF
>NA|TRBD1|TRBV27|TRBJ2-2
TGTGCCAGCAGTTTCCACAGGGGCACCGGGGAGCTGTTTTTT
CASSFHRGTGELFF
>NA|NA|TRBV2|TRBJ1-5
TGTGCCAGCAGGGGGGGAACCAATCAGCCCCAGCATTTT
CASRGGTNQPQHF
>NA|TRBD1|TRBV2|TRBJ2-6
TGTGCCAGCGGGGGACAGGGTGTCTCTGGGGCCAACGTCCTGACTTTC
CASGGQGVSGANVLTF
>NA|NA|TRBV7-3|TRBJ2-3
TGTGCCAGCAGCTTAAGCGCTCCGGGAGCCCCCGGGCTCACAGATACGCAGTATTTT
CASSLSAPGAPGLTDTQYF
>NA|NA|TRBV2|TRBJ1-4
TGTGCCAGCAGCAAGTCAACTAATGAAAAACTGTTTTTT
CASSKSTNEKLFF
>NA|TRBD1|TRBV9|TRBJ2-3
TGTGCCAGCAGCGCGCCCCGGGACAGGCGCACAGATACGCAGTATTTT
CASSAPRDRRTDTQYF
>NA|NA|TRBV21-1|TRBJ1-4
TGTGCCAGCAGCAAAAGCCGTAAAGTAAGTGAAAAACTGTTTTTT
CASSKSRKVSEKLFF
>once|NA|TRBV12-2|TRBJ2-5
TGTGCAAGTCGCTCCCCTGATAGCGGGGATCAAGAGACCCAGTACTTC
CASRSPDSGDQETQYF
>NA|TRBD2|TRBV7-8|TRBJ2-1
TGTGCCAGCAGCTTAGACGGGAGGGATGTGCAGTTCTTC
CASSLDGRDVQFF
>NA|NA|TRBV5-4|TRBJ2-5
TGTGCCAGCAGCTTGCCGATGGAGACCCAGTACTTC
CASSLPMETQYF
>NA|NA|TRBV7-9|TRBJ1-1
TGTGCCAGCAGCTTTTCAGGGGCGAACACTGAAGCTTTCTTT
CASSFSGANTEAFF
>NA|TRBD2|TRBV15|TRBJ2-5
TGTGCCACCAGAGGTATGAGCGGGGGATACCAAGAGACCCAGTACTTC
CATRGMSGGYQETQYF
>NA|NA|TRBV4-2|TRBJ2-5
TGTGCCAGCAGCCCAGAGACCCAAGAGACCCAGTACTTC
CASSPETQETQYF
>NA|NA|TRBV28|TRBJ1-6
TGTGCCACCGACCGGGGGGGCCCGTATAATTCACCCCTCCACTTT
CATDRGGPYNSPLHF
>NA|TRBD2|TRBV2|TRBJ2-5
TGTGCCAGCAGTGAAGGGGAGGGCCTTGGAGAGACCCAGTACTTC
CASSEGEGLGETQYF
>NA|NA|TRBV5-8|TRBJ2-2
TGTGCCAGCAGCTTGCCGACCGGGGAGCTGTTTTTT
CASSLPTGELFF